These 21 T cell receptor beta chains were sequenced from one sample in a study of post-analysis software for immune sequencing data (dated by TCRdb to 2013 to 2016). Summary of the overall study and its limitations: Patients showed significantly higher frequencies than controls for a handful of TRBV segments, among them TRBV5-6, TRBV5-1 and TRBV20-1.

No antigens are known for them. The library was obtained by PCR. Instrument on record: Illumina HiSeq 2500. To reduce PCR and sequencing biases, unique molecular identifiers were incorporated into the TCR beta cDNA libraries. TCRdb applied fastp at Q25 and MiXCR to the public reads, then kept only in-frame beta chains. Under each unique CDR3 protein, matching rows form one entry showing the most common genes and DNA. The sample table shows about 260,000 distinct CDR3 sequences, and 36% are seen once. Together, the top ten hold less than 6% of the sample. Sequencing was performed on blood. These receptors all come from a girl aged 10-17 years with multiple sclerosis.

The gene calls are TRBV3-1 and TRBJ1-5, with 8 nucleotides matching TRBD1. Germline CDR1 LGHDT, CDR2 YNNKEL (reference sequence). This CDR3 is 19 amino acids long. J gave up 0 bases and V 0 bases, and 10 bases lay outside the gene matches. This CDR3 is CASSQDAGGEFYSNQPQHF. The CDR3 DNA follows: TGTGCCAGCAGCCAAGATGCAGGGGGCGAGTTCTATAGCAATCAGCCCCAGCATTTT.

This clonotype was counted once. V usage is TRBV2 and J usage is TRBJ2-7, with a possible D match to TRBD2 (6 bases). The DNA end favors TRBJ2-5, so the J call may be wrong. This CDR3 contains 14 residues. Germline V gene data show CDR1 as SNHLY and CDR2 as FYNNEI. CDR3 nucleotide sequence: TGTGCCACCGTACGGGAGCGGATGGGGGAGACCCAGTACTTC. This sequence encodes CATVRERMGETQYF.

Concerning this clonotype itself: Given the absence of the conserved phenylalanine or tryptophan at the CDR3 end, a read error is likely. This chain links TRBV2 with TRBJ1-5; unclear D gene. Trimming stripped 4 bases from V and 0 bases from J, with 4 bases between. CDR3 size: 13 residues. Per germline, CDR1 SNHLY and CDR2 FYNNEI. The CDR3 reads CASSAHSNQPQHL. The CDR3 DNA reads TGTGCCAGCAGTGCCCATAGCAATCAGCCCCAGCATTTG.

The CDR3 sequence: CATSRNDSADQPQHF. The CDR3 nucleotides read TGTGCCACCAGCAGGAATGACAGCGCCGATCAGCCCCAGCATTTT. The genes are TRBV15 and TRBJ1-5, with a weak D call TRBD1 (5 bases). Germline V gives CDR1 LNHNV, CDR2 YYDKDF (reference sequence). This CDR3 region has 15 residues. The V end was cut by 3 bases, the J end by 5 bases, with 14 bases between.

This clonotype came up many times. V gene TRBV5-1 combines with J gene TRBJ2-1; 11 positions match TRBD2. V lost 0 bases, J lost 5 bases, and 16 bases stayed unmatched. This CDR3 region has 20 residues. Germline CDR1 reads SGHRS; CDR2 reads YFSETQ. The CDR3, as DNA: TGCGCCAGCAGCTTGGTAACCCGACTAGCGGGAAGATCGGGGGACAATGAGCAGTTCTTC. Its translation: CASSLVTRLAGRSGDNEQFF.

As to this clonotype: A clone one base away is much larger, so this may be a read error. The genes are TRBV6-1 and TRBJ2-1, with D possibly matching TRBD1 (6 bases). CDR1 and CDR2 (germline): MNHNS, SASEGT. The CDR3 length is 14 residues. V was shortened by 8 bases and J by 3 bases, with 14 bases between the two germline ends. In DNA form, the CDR3 reads TGTGCCAGCGACCCGGGACAATACTACAATGAGCAGTTCTTC. Amino acid sequence: CASDPGQYYNEQFF.

This clonotype was seen only a few times. This chain connects TRBV12-3 or TRBV12-4 to TRBJ1-5, with D unclear. V was pared by 6 bases and J by 0 bases, with 12 bases between. This CDR3 comprises 15 residues. The CDR3 DNA follows: TGTGCCAGCAGCCTGACCGGCCTTAGCAATCAGCCCCAGCATTTT. Translation: CASSLTGLSNQPQHF.

Ten or more counts support this clonotype. This chain uses TRBV18 with TRBJ1-2, with a possible D match to TRBD1 (5 bases). CDR1 and CDR2 from the germline V gene are KGHSH and LQKENI. CDR3 length: 13 residues. Trimming took off 6 bases at V and 4 bases at J, with 12 bases between the two ends. CDR3 region: CASSEDRSYGYTF. The CDR3 DNA reads TGTGCCAGCTCCGAAGACAGAAGCTATGGCTACACCTTC.

This chain joins TRBV4-1 and TRBJ2-5, with 7 nucleotides matching TRBD2. The length of the CDR3 is 15 residues. In germline, CDR1 is MGHRA, CDR2 YSYEKL. V lost 0 bases and J lost 5; bases outside the gene matches: 6. CDR3 in amino acids: CASSQDGLVYETQYF. The CDR3 region has the DNA TGCGCCAGCAGCCAAGATGGACTAGTATACGAGACCCAGTACTTC.

This clonotype was observed many times. The genes are TRBV12-3 or TRBV12-4 and TRBJ2-5; tentative D call: TRBD2 (6 bases). Trimming shortened V by 6 bases and J by 2 bases, and 16 bases separated the two germline ends. The CDR3 length is 15 residues. CDR3 residues: CASSKGGRTQETQYF. CDR3 in DNA: TGTGCCAGCAGCAAAGGAGGGAGAACTCAAGAGACCCAGTACTTC.

This clonotype was seen once. It may be a read error: a sequence one base away is much more abundant. This chain's CDR3 is CVTDIRLAGVSTDTQYF. CDR3 bases: TGTGTCACTGACATTCGACTAGCGGGAGTAAGCACAGATACGCAGTATTTT. V usage is TRBV2 and J usage is TRBJ2-3; 12 nucleotides match TRBD2. The CDR3 has 17 amino acids. The V gene's germline CDR1 is SNHLY and CDR2 FYNNEI.

This clonotype was seen ten or more times. The rearrangement uses TRBV5-1 and TRBJ2-1; 7 bases are a match to TRBD2. The V and J ends lost 5 bases and 3 bases, in that order; junction bases with no gene match: 11. Germline V gene lookup returns CDR1 SGHRS and CDR2 YFSETQ. The CDR3 covers 16 residues. The CDR3 spells CASSPPGLAVYNEQFF. The CDR3 bases are TGCGCCAGCAGTCCCCCTGGGCTAGCGGTCTACAATGAGCAGTTCTTC.

This clonotype showed up many times. This rearrangement joins TRBV5-1 to TRBJ2-5; D call uncertain. The CDR3 length is 12 residues. The V gene lost 4 bases and the J gene lost 4 bases, with 8 bases spanning the gap. Germline V CDR1 and CDR2: SGHRS, YFSETQ. The CDR3 spells CASSRTGETQYF. The CDR3 DNA reads as TGCGCCAGCAGCCGGACGGGAGAGACCCAGTACTTC.

The rearrangement links TRBV7-8 to TRBJ2-1, with TRBD1 identical over 9 bases. From germline, CDR1 is SGHVS and CDR2 FQNEAQ. The CDR3 has 18 amino acids. The ends lost 6 bases at V and 0 bases at J; junction bases unmatched: 12. The CDR3 bases are TGTGCCAGCAGACAGACAGGGGGTTATCGCTCCTCCTACAATGAGCAGTTCTTC. It is translated as CASRQTGGYRSSYNEQFF. Full variable domain (rest looked up from reference TRBV7-8 and TRBJ2-1): GAGVSQSPRYKVAKRGQDVALRCDPISGHVSLFWYQQALGQGPEFLTYFQNEAQLDKSGLPSDRFFAERPEGSVSTLKIQRTQQEDSAVYLCASRQTGGYRSSYNEQFFGPGTRLTVL.

The chain couples TRBV11-2 to TRBJ1-2; no reliable D call. Germline CDR1 is SGHAT and CDR2 is FQNNGV. CDR3 length: 13 amino acids. V was pared by 4 bases and J by 3 bases, with 9 bases between. The CDR3 DNA follows: TGTGCCAGCAGCTCCCGTGGTGACTATGGCTACACCTTC. It translates to CASSSRGDYGYTF.

This clonotype appeared a single time. The rearrangement joins TRBV7-3 to TRBJ2-4, with D hard to call. Trimming removed 2 bases from V and 2 bases from J, with 7 bases in between. Per germline, CDR1 SGHTA and CDR2 FQGTGA. The CDR3 sequence is 14 residues long. The chain's CDR3 is CASSLAATKNIQYF. DNA for the CDR3: TGTGCCAGCAGCTTAGCGGCAACCAAAAACATTCAGTACTTC.

Regarding this clonotype: One base away lies a much larger clone, so this may be a sequencing read error. The chain employs TRBV9 and TRBJ2-1, with D unresolved. CDR3 length equals 14 residues. The germline V gene encodes CDR1 SGDLS and CDR2 YYNGEE. V dropped 3 bases and J dropped 5 bases, with 12 bases sitting between them. The CDR3 here is CASSGRATDNEQFF. CDR3 coding DNA: TGTGCCAGCAGCGGACGCGCCACTGACAATGAGCAGTTCTTC.

This clonotype appeared a few times. A much larger clone differs by one base, so this may be a read error. The CDR3 sequence: CVSSQDIKDEQFF. The DNA of the CDR3 is TGTGTCAGCAGCCAAGATATAAAGGATGAGCAGTTCTTC. This chain links TRBV4-2 with TRBJ2-1; D is unclear. In germline, CDR1 is LGHNA, CDR2 YNFKEQ. The CDR3 extends over 13 amino acids.

As regards this clonotype: A read error is possible here, since a much larger clone lies one base away. J is TRBJ2-7 and V is TRBV5-1, with TRBD1 identical over 7 bases. V gave up 4 bases and J gave up 7 bases; unmatched junction bases: 17. This CDR3 contains 16 residues. CDR1 SGHRS and CDR2 YFSETQ come from the germline V gene. This CDR3 reads CASSRGQAFESNEQYF. The CDR3 DNA sequence: TGCGCCAGCAGCCGCGGACAGGCCTTCGAAAGCAATGAGCAGTACTTC.

The sample holds many counts of this clonotype. The rearrangement uses TRBV15 and TRBJ2-4; the D is unclear. The CDR3 runs 15 residues. V lost 0 bases and J lost 0, with 6 bases in between. CDR1 LNHNV and CDR2 YYDKDF come from the germline V gene (reference sequence). The CDR3 loop reads CATSREAGAKNIQYF. As DNA, the CDR3 is TGTGCCACCAGCAGAGAAGCCGGAGCCAAAAACATTCAGTACTTC.

Note on this clonotype: A much larger clone lies one base from this, so it may be a read error. The chain couples TRBV12-3 or TRBV12-4 to TRBJ2-7, with TRBD2 matching 14 bases. After removal of 6 bases from V and 7 bases from J, the junction contained 17 bases not matched to a gene. The CDR3 consists of 18 residues. CDR3 nucleotide sequence: TGTGCCAGCAGCCAAGCGGGACTAGCGGGAGCAGCGTACAATGAGCAGTACTTC. Its translation is CASSQAGLAGAAYNEQYF.